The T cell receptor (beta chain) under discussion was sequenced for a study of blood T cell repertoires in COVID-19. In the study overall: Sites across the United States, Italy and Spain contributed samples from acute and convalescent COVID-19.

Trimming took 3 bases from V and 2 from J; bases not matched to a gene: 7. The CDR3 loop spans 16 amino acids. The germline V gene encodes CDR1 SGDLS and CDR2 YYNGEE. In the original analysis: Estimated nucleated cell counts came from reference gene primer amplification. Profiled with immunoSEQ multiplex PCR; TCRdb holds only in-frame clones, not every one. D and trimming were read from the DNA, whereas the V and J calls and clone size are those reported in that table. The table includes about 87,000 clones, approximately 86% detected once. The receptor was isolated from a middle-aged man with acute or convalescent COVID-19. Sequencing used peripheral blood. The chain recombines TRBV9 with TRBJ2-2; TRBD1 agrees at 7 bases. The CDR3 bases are TGTGCCAGCAGCGCGCTTTCAGGGGGTAACACCGGGGAGCTGTTTTTT. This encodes CASSALSGGNTGELFF.